This paragraph reports one T cell receptor beta chain. TCRdb re-called the 5' RACE reads and catalogs CDR3 proteins one per entry, DNA excluded. The record lists roughly 120,000 distinct CDR3 sequences, of which the ten most abundant hold 12%. The sample comes from a study of monozygotic twins with inflammatory bowel disease. The V gene's germline CDR1 is LNHNV and CDR2 YYDKDF (reference sequence). The CDR3 has 14 residues. Sequencing was carried out using blood. The rearrangement links TRBV15 to TRBJ2-1. The clonotype originates from a human donor with ulcerative colitis or Crohn's disease, or a healthy co-twin of an affected twin (not recorded which). Here the CDR3 reads CATSRVREYNEQFF.